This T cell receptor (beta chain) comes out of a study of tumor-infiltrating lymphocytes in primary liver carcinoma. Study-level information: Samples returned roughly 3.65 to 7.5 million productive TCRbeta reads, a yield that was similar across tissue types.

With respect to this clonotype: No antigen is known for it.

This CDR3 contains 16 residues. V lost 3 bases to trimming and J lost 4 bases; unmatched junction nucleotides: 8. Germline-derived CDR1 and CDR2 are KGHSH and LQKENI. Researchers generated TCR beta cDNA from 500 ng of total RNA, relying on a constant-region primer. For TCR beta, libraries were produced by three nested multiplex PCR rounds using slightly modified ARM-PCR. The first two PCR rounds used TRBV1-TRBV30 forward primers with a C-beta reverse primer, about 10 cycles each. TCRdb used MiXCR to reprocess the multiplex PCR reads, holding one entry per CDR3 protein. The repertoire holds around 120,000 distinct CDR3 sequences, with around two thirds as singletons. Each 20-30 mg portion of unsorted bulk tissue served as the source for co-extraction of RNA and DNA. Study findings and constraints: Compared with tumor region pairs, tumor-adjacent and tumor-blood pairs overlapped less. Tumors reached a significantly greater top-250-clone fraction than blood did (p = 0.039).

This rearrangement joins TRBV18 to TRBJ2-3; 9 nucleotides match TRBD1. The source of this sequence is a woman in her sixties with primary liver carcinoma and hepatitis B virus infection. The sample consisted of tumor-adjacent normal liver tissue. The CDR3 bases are TGTGCCAGCTCACCCCGGACAGGGGATGGGGCAGATACGCAGTATTTT. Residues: CASSPRTGDGADTQYF.